This TCR beta chain was identified during a study of response to subunit inactivated influenza vaccine. Points from the study as a whole: Every seasonal influenza vaccination brings in few new T cells, the authors suggested.

TCRdb ran MiXCR on the RT-PCR reads and lists one entry per CDR3 protein. In the table there are more than 700,000 distinct CDR3 sequences, roughly 20% of which are singletons. As concerns this clonotype: The antigen remains undetermined.

This CDR3 comprises 12 residues. With 6 bases clipped from V and 8 bases from J, the junction kept 3 bases outside the gene matches. The chain links TRBV12-3 or TRBV12-4 to TRBJ1-4; 7 nucleotides align to TRBD1. The sequence derives from a man aged 50-60 years who received an inactivated influenza vaccine. Sequenced material: PBMCs from blood, taken roughly 5 days after vaccination. CDR3: CASSRRGEKLFF. CDR3 coding DNA: TGTGCCAGCAGCCGCAGGGGGGAAAAACTGTTTTTT.